What follows describes a single T cell receptor (beta chain). The antigen is unknown. Sequencing was designed to attain a depth spanning 1 in 200,000 to 1 in 1 million T cells. Libraries were prepared by immunoSEQ multiplex PCR; TCRdb keeps only in-frame clonotypes and omits some of them. Of just over 65,000 clones in the sample, about 64% were seen once. This entry belongs to a study of cytotoxic CD8 clonotypes in ibrutinib-treated CLL. The V end was cut by 0 bases, the J end by 8 bases, with 19 bases between. The germline V gene encodes CDR1 SGHTA and CDR2 FQGTGA. This CDR3 spans 17 amino acids. Findings of the study overall: The study found public clonotypes uncommon, contracting or stable on treatment.

The chain joins TRBV7-3 to TRBJ2-2; tentatively, D is TRBD1 or TRBD2 (6 bases each). The sequencing used PBMCs, collected after 12 months of ibrutinib treatment. The TCR sequence derives from a human donor with chronic lymphocytic leukemia. The CDR3 protein is CASSLTGGTSPGGELFF. CDR3 nucleotide sequence: TGTGCCAGCAGCTTAACCGGAGGGACATCCCCTGGGGGGGAGCTGTTTTTT.